These 14 T cell receptor beta chains came from one sample sequenced in a study of shared clonotypes between healthy human individuals. TCRdb's table, derived via immunoSEQ multiplex PCR, lists solely in-frame clones and lacks some. The sample lists about 1 million clones, about 74% seen once, with about 1.5% in the top ten. The material sequenced was memory CD4+ T cells sorted from blood. The subset is: CD45RA-negative fraction. These receptors originate from a man between 18 and 29 years old in good health.

A remark on this clone: The same CDR3 also results from other DNA sequences found in this sample. This sequence joins TRBV10-3 and TRBJ2-7, with D tentatively TRBD1 (6 bases). Looked up from germline, CDR1 is ENHRY and CDR2 is SYGVKD. With 0 bases removed from V and 2 bases from J, the gap between germline ends came to 8 bases. The CDR3 contains 14 residues. The CDR3 DNA reads TGTGCCATCAGTGAGTCAACAGGGCCCTACGAGCAGTACTTC. Protein sequence: CAISESTGPYEQYF.

Remarks on this clone: Other DNA sequences of this sample code for an identical CDR3. The J gene is TRBJ1-5, the V gene TRBV19; D unclear. The CDR3 has 17 residues. Germline V gives CDR1 LNHDA, CDR2 SQIVND (reference sequence). Trimming stripped 3 bases from V and 0 bases from J, with 15 bases between. CDR3 DNA: TGTGCCAGTAGTATCTCGACCAGGAGATATAGCAATCAGCCCCAGCATTTT. Translation gives CASSISTRRYSNQPQHF.

The rearrangement joins TRBV11-2 to TRBJ1-2; D is ambiguous. V shed 0 bases and J shed 8 bases, with 10 bases lying between them. The CDR3 is 13 residues long. The germline V gene has CDR1 SGHAT and CDR2 FQNNGV. The CDR3 DNA follows: TGTGCCAGCAGCTTAGATCCCGGGATGGGCTACACCTTC. It is translated as CASSLDPGMGYTF.

CDR3 bases: TGTGCCAGCAGTCCCGGCACTCTAGTCGGCGAGCAGTACTTC. Residues: CASSPGTLVGEQYF. This chain connects TRBV27 to TRBJ2-7; D unclear. This CDR3 contains 14 residues. V was cut by 5 bases and J by 6 bases, with 17 bases left in between. The V gene's germline CDR1 is MNHEY and CDR2 SMNVEV (reference sequence).

This chain uses TRBV19 with TRBJ2-7, with 9 bases that match TRBD2. In germline, CDR1 is LNHDA, CDR2 SQIVND (reference sequence). V trimming: 3 bases; J trimming: 5 bases; junction bases outside the gene matches: 11. The CDR3 length is 16 residues. Here the CDR3 reads CASSILAGARNHEQYF. DNA for the CDR3: TGTGCCAGTAGTATTTTAGCGGGAGCTCGAAACCACGAGCAGTACTTC.

V is TRBV5-1 and J is TRBJ2-4; D possibly matches TRBD1 or TRBD2 (6 bases each). With 4 bases removed from V and 9 bases from J, the gap between germline ends came to 17 bases. The germline CDR1 and CDR2 sequences are SGHRS and YFSETQ. The CDR3 consists of 14 residues. The CDR3 loop reads CASSLGRDTGIQYF. As DNA, the CDR3 is TGCGCCAGCAGCCTTGGGCGGGACACGGGCATTCAGTACTTC.

V is TRBV2 and J is TRBJ2-1; 8 nucleotides line up with TRBD2. V gave up 8 bases and J gave up 2 bases; unmatched junction bases: 5. The CDR3 is 14 amino acids. The germline CDR1 and CDR2 sequences are SNHLY and FYNNEI. The CDR3, as DNA: TGTGCCAGCGTCAGAGCGGGAGCCTACAATGAGCAGTTCTTC. It encodes CASVRAGAYNEQFF.

The chain has TRBV7-9 and TRBJ1-2; D gene unclear. V lost 5 bases and J lost 8, with 12 bases in between. Germline V gene sequence: CDR1 SEHNR, CDR2 FQNEAQ (reference sequence). CDR3 size: 12 residues. The CDR3 spells CASSQSAVGYTF. CDR3 coding DNA: TGTGCCAGCAGCCAATCCGCTGTCGGCTACACCTTC.

V and J are TRBV4-3 and TRBJ1-2; D perhaps matches TRBD1 (6 bases). The CDR3 sequence is 15 residues long. The V end lost 0 bases, the J end lost 8 bases, and 16 bases lay between the germline ends. CDR1 and CDR2 (germline): LGHNA, YSLEER. The CDR3 loop is CASSQDYRAQEGYTF. CDR3 in DNA: TGCGCCAGCAGCCAAGATTACAGGGCCCAGGAGGGCTACACCTTC.

The chain uses TRBV28 and TRBJ2-7; 11 positions agree with TRBD2. The CDR3 is 14 residues long. Germline V gene sequence: CDR1 MDHEN, CDR2 SYDVKM. Trimming cost V 6 bases and J 2 bases; bases outside gene matches: 3. The CDR3 loop reads CASSGTSGAYEQYF. CDR3 nucleotides: TGTGCCAGCAGCGGGACTAGCGGAGCCTACGAGCAGTACTTC.

This clone was counted many times. Other DNA sequences of this sample code for an identical CDR3. The chain combines TRBV19 with TRBJ2-5; D gene uncertain. The V end was cut by 1 base, the J end by 5 bases, with 5 bases between. This CDR3 has 12 residues. Germline CDR1 reads LNHDA; CDR2 reads SQIVND (reference sequence). As DNA, the CDR3 is TGTGCCAGTAGTATAGCCGGGGAGACCCAGTACTTC. The encoded protein is CASSIAGETQYF.

The chain carries TRBV29-1 and TRBJ2-1; 9 bases line up with TRBD1. The J segment lost 3 bases and the V segment lost 3 bases, leaving 15 bases of the junction unmatched. Germline V gene sequence: CDR1 SQVTM, CDR2 ANQGSEA. This CDR3 region has 18 residues. CDR3: CSVDQGTGYSYFYNEQFF. Here the CDR3 DNA reads TGCAGCGTTGATCAAGGGACAGGGTATTCCTACTTCTACAATGAGCAGTTCTTC.

The rearrangement uses TRBV6-1 and TRBJ1-6, with D possibly being TRBD1 (5 bases). The CDR3 is made up of 12 amino acids. The germline gives CDR1 MNHNS, CDR2 SASEGT. The V and J ends lost 4 bases and 10 bases respectively, with 8 bases between them. DNA of the CDR3: TGTGCCAGCAGTGCGGGGGAATCACCCCTCCACTTT. The encoded protein is CASSAGESPLHF.

The rearrangement links TRBV5-1 to TRBJ1-4, with 7 bases fitting TRBD1. The V and J ends lost 0 bases and 5 bases, in that order; junction bases with no gene match: 4. The CDR3 runs 15 residues. Germline values: CDR1 SGHRS, CDR2 YFSETQ. CDR3 coding DNA: TGCGCCAGCAGCTTGGGAGGGGGCGCAAATGAAAAACTGTTTTTT. Protein product: CASSLGGGANEKLFF.